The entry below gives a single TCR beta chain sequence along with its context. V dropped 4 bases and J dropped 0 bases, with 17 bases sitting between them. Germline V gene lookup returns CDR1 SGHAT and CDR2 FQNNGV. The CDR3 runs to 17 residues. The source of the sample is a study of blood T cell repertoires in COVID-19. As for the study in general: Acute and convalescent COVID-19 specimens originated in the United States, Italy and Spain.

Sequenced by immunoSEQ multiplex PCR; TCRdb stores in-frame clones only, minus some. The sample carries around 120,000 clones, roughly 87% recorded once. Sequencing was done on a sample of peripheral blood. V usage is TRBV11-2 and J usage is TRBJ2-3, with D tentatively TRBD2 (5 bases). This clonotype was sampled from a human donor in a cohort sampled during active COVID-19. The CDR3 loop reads CASSSQGEGASTDTQYF. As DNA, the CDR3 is TGTGCCAGCAGCTCCCAAGGAGAGGGAGCTAGCACAGATACGCAGTATTTT.